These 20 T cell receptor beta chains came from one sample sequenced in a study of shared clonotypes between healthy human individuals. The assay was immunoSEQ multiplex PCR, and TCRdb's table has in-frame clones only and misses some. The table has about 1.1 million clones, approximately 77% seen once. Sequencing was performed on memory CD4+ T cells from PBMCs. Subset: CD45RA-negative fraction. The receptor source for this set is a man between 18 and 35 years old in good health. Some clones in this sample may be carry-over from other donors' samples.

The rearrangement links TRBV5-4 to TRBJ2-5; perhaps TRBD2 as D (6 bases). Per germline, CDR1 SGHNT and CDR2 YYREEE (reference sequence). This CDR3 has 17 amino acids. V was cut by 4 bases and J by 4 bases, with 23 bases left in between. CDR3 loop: CASSPRGGVGRGETQYF. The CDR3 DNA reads TGTGCCAGCAGCCCGCGGGGAGGAGTAGGGCGGGGAGAGACCCAGTACTTC.

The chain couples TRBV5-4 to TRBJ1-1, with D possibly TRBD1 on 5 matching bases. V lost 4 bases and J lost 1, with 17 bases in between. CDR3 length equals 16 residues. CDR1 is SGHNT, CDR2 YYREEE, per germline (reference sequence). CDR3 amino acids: CASSPPGTSANTEAFF. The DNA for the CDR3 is TGTGCCAGCAGCCCACCAGGGACCTCGGCGAACACTGAAGCTTTCTTT.

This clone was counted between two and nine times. Written as DNA, the CDR3 is TGCAGCGTTGCTCGGTACACTGAAGCTTTCTTT. Translated, it gives CSVARYTEAFF. V usage is TRBV29-1 and J usage is TRBJ1-1; D is unresolved. V was trimmed by 4 bases and J by 3 bases, leaving 6 bases between them. CDR1 and CDR2 (germline): SQVTM, ANQGSEA. This CDR3 contains 11 residues. Full variable domain (missing parts from reference TRBV29-1 and TRBJ1-1): SAVISQKPSRDICQRGTSLTIQCQVDSQVTMMFWYRQQPGQSLTLIATANQGSEATYESGFVIDKFPISRPNLTFSTLTVSNMSPEDSSIYLCSVARYTEAFFGQGTRLTVV.

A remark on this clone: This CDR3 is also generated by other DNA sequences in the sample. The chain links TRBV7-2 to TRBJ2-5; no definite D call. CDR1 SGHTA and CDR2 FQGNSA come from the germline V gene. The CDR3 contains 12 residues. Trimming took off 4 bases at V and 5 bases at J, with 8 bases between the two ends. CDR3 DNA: TGTGCCAGCAGCTCGTTTAGGGAGACCCAGTACTTC. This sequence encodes CASSSFRETQYF.

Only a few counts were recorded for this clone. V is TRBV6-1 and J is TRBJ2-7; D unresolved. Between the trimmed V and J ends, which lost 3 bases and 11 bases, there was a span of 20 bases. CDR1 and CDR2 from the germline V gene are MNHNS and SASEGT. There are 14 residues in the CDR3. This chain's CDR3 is CASSEWHSTRWEYF. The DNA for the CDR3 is TGTGCCAGCAGTGAGTGGCATTCGACCCGCTGGGAGTACTTC.

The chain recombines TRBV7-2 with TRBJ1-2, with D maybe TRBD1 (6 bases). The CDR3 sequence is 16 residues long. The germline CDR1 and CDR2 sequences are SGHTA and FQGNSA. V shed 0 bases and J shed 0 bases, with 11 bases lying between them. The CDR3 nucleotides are TGTGCCAGCAGCTTAGCGCTAGACAGGACTAACTATGGCTACACCTTC. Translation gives CASSLALDRTNYGYTF.

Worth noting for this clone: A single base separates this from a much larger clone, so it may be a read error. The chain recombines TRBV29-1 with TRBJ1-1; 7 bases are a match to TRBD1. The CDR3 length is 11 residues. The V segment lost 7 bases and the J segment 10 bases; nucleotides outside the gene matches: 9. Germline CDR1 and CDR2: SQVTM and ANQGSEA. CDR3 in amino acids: CSASRQGAAFF. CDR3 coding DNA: TGCAGCGCGTCGCGACAGGGCGCAGCTTTCTTT.

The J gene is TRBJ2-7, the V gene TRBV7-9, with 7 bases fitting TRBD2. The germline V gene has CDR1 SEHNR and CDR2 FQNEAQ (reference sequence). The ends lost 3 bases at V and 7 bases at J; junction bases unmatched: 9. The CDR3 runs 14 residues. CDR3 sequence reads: CASSLVTPAGEQYF. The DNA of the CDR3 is TGTGCCAGCAGCTTGGTTACTCCAGCGGGAGAGCAGTACTTC. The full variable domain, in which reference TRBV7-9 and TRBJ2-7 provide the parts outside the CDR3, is DTGVSQNPRHKITKRGQNVTFRCDPISEHNRLYWYRQTLGQGPEFLTYFQNEAQLEKSRLLSDRFSAERPKGSFSTLEIQRTEQGDSAMYLCASSLVTPAGEQYFGPGTRLTVT.

CDR3 sequence (DNA): TGTGCCAGCAGCGGACTAGCGGGAGTTTCAGATACGCAGTATTTT. This sequence encodes CASSGLAGVSDTQYF. The chain combines TRBV6-6 with TRBJ2-3; 13 bases line up with TRBD2. V lost 6 bases to trimming and J lost 4 bases; unmatched junction nucleotides: 4. The CDR3 has 15 amino acids. The V gene's germline CDR1 is MNHNY and CDR2 SVGAGI (reference sequence).

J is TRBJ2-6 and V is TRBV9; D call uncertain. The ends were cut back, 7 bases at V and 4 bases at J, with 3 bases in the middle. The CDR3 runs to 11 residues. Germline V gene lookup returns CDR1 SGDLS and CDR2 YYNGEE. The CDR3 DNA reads TGTGCCAGCGAGGGGGCCAACGTCCTGACTTTC. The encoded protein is CASEGANVLTF. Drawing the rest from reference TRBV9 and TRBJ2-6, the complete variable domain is DSGVTQTPKHLITATGQRVTLRCSPRSGDLSVYWYQQSLDQGLQFLIQYYNGEERAKGNILERFSAQQFPDLHSELNLSSLELGDSALYFCASEGANVLTFGAGSRLTVL.

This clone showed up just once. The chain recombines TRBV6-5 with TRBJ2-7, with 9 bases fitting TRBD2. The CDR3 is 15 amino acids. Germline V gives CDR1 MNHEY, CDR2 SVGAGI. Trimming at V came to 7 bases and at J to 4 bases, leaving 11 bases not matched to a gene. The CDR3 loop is CASTYGAGGGYEQYF. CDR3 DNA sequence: TGTGCCAGCACCTACGGGGCGGGAGGGGGTTACGAGCAGTACTTC.

The CDR3 DNA sequence: TGCGCCAGCAGCTTGGGTGGGATTAACACTGAAGCTTTCTTT. Its protein is CASSLGGINTEAFF. This chain links TRBV5-1 with TRBJ1-1; D not certain. V dropped 0 bases and J dropped 2 bases, with 8 bases sitting between them. CDR3 length: 14 residues. Germline V CDR1 and CDR2: SGHRS, YFSETQ.

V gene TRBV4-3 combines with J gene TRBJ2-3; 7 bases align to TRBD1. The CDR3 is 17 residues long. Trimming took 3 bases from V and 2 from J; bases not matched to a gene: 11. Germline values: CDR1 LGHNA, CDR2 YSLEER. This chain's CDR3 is CASSHSRGTFNTDTQYF. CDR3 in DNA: TGCGCCAGCAGCCATTCCAGGGGGACCTTTAACACAGATACGCAGTATTTT.

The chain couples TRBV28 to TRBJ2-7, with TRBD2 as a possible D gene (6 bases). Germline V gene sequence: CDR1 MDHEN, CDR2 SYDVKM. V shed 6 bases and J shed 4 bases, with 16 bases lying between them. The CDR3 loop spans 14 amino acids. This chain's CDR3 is CASSRAGTPYEQYF. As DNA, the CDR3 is TGTGCCAGCAGCAGAGCCGGGACTCCTTACGAGCAGTACTTC.

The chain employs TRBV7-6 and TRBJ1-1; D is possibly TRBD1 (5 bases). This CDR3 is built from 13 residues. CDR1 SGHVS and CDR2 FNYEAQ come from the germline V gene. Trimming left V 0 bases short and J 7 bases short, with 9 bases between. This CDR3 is CASSLAQGIEAFF. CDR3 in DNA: TGTGCCAGCAGCTTAGCGCAGGGTATTGAAGCTTTCTTT.

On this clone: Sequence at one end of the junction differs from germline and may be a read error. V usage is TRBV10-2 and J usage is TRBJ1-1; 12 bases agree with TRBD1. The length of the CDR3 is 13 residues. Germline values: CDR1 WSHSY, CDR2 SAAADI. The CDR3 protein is CASSELPGQGAPF. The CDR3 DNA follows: TGCGCCAGCAGTGAGTTGCCGGGACAGGGGGCGCCGTTC.

The CDR3 DNA follows: TGCAGCGTTGTCCTAGCGGGAGGGAAGCAGTACTTC. Its translation: CSVVLAGGKQYF. This chain joins TRBV29-1 and TRBJ2-7; 12 bases are a match to TRBD2. V lost 4 bases, J lost 8 bases, and 3 bases stayed unmatched. The CDR3 totals 12 residues. Germline V CDR1 and CDR2: SQVTM, ANQGSEA.

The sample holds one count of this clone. This CDR3 is CAWRDRGRDTGELFF. In nucleotides, the CDR3 is TGTGCCTGGAGGGACAGGGGGCGCGACACCGGGGAGCTGTTTTTT. V gene TRBV30 combines with J gene TRBJ2-2, with 11 nucleotides matching TRBD1. Losses at the gene ends were 3 bases for V and 3 bases for J; bases not matched to a gene: 3. Germline loops: CDR1 GTSNPN, CDR2 SVGIG (reference sequence). This CDR3 spans 15 amino acids.

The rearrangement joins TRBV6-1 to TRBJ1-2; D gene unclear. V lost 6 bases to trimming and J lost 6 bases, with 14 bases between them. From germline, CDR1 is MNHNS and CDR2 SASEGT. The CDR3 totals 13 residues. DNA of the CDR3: TGTGCCAGCAGCCCCAGACGGCTGGATGGCTACACCTTC. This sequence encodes CASSPRRLDGYTF.

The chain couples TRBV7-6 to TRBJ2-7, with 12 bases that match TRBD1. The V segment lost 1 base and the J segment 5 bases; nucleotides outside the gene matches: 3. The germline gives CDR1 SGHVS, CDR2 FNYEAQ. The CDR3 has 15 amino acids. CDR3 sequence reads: CASSLVGTGGHEQYF. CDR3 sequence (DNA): TGTGCCAGCAGCTTAGTTGGGACAGGGGGCCACGAGCAGTACTTC. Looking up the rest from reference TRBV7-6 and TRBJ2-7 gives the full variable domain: GAGVSQSPRYKVTKRGQDVALRCDPISGHVSLYWYRQALGQGPEFLTYFNYEAQQDKSGLPNDRFSAERPEGSISTLTIQRTEQRDSAMYRCASSLVGTGGHEQYFGPGTRLTVT.